The following is a T cell receptor beta chain sequence with its context. Its antigen is unidentified. The sample originates from a study of cytomegalovirus exposure and HLA in healthy donors. Findings and caveats of the study: A later analysis found most CMV-associated TCR beta chains apparently HLA-restricted. CMV serostatus was the only recorded immune exposure for donors. The study found most TCR sequences rare, yet found some public TCRs in many donors. The authors assumed roughly uniform sequencing depth across donors for presence/absence analyses.

The PCR made use of 60 Vbeta and 13 Jbeta primers. Using immunoSEQ multiplex PCR, the repertoire was profiled, and TCRdb retains in-frame clones only, with some absent. The data contain roughly 100,000 clones, around three fifths of them singletons. Germline V gene data show CDR1 as SGHRS and CDR2 as YFSETQ. The CDR3 runs 16 residues. Trimming cost V 4 bases and J 6 bases, with 17 bases left between them. This sequence originates from a boy between 10 and 17 years old in good health and CMV-seropositive. The rearrangement joins TRBV5-1 to TRBJ1-6; D is undetermined. Sequenced material: PBMCs. DNA for the CDR3: TGCGCCAGCAGCGCGAAACCGGTCCGTGGTAATTCACCCCTCCACTTT. The encoded protein is CASSAKPVRGNSPLHF.